This T cell receptor (beta chain) was documented in a study of shared T cell receptors in the human thymus. CDR1 LNHNV and CDR2 YYDKDF come from the germline V gene (reference sequence). There are 20 residues in the CDR3. The V and J ends lost 0 bases and 3 bases, in that order; junction bases with no gene match: 14. The table came from immunoSEQ multiplex PCR; TCRdb's copy has only in-frame clones and leaves some out. The table has approximately 580,000 clones, approximately 80% seen once. These data were likewise used in another study, on human thymus T cells. That source notes: Resections from corrective heart surgery provided thymus tissue. Thymic and blood repertoires showed apparently biased V and J gene usage.

The chain is built from TRBV15 and TRBJ2-3; TRBD2 matches at 11 bases. The receptor's source is a boy younger than two with a congenital heart defect. The material sequenced was thymocytes. For the CDR3, the DNA is TGTGCCACCAGCAGAGATGTCAGGGTAGCGGGAGGGCCTAGGACAGATACGCAGTATTTT. Its translation is CATSRDVRVAGGPRTDTQYF.